The 7 T cell receptor beta chains below were found in one sample sequenced in a study of blood T cell repertoires in COVID-19 (dated by TCRdb to about 2020). Library prep was done by the immunoSEQ multiplex PCR assay. The table was pulled from immuneACCESS by TCRdb, which kept in-frame rearrangements only. Such tables lose some clones; where checked, under half of the loss comes from unresolved V genes, and the rest has no known cause. For this sample there are approximately 460,000 clones; roughly 87% appear just once. Of the sample, 0.75% to 0.9% is held by the ten largest clones. Sequencing used peripheral blood. The receptors were sampled from a man aged 18 to 29 with COVID-19, enrolled during active disease.

V gene TRBV5-1 combines with J gene TRBJ2-3; TRBD1 is a possible D gene (6 bases). Germline-derived CDR1 and CDR2 are SGHRS and YFSETQ. This CDR3 has 15 amino acids. V lost 0 bases to trimming and J lost 3 bases, with 11 bases between them. CDR3 amino acids: CASSLARQATDTQYF. Here the CDR3 DNA reads TGCGCCAGCAGCTTGGCGAGACAGGCTACAGATACGCAGTATTTT.

About this clone itself: Other DNA sequences from this sample encode an identical CDR3 as well. The chain employs TRBV5-1 and TRBJ2-7, with 8 nucleotides matching TRBD1. This CDR3 is built from 14 residues. With 3 bases clipped from V and 1 base from J, the junction kept 3 bases outside the gene matches. Germline V gene data show CDR1 as SGHRS and CDR2 as YFSETQ. Here the CDR3 DNA reads TGCGCCAGCAGCTCCGGGACAGGATCCTACGAGCAGTACTTC. Its translation: CASSSGTGSYEQYF.

The chain combines TRBV5-1 with TRBJ1-6; weak D call: TRBD1 (5 bases). Per germline, CDR1 SGHRS and CDR2 YFSETQ. V shed 5 bases and J shed 5 bases, with 17 bases lying between them. The CDR3 runs 16 residues. CDR3 in amino acids: CASSLGVAGNNSPLHF. The DNA for the CDR3 is TGCGCCAGCAGTCTTGGAGTAGCAGGGAATAATTCACCCCTCCACTTT.

Worth noting for this clone: One junction end disagrees with the germline gene, perhaps due to a read error. The chain recombines TRBV25-1 with TRBJ1-2, with TRBD1 identical over 7 bases. This CDR3 is 12 amino acids long. CDR1 MGHDK and CDR2 SYGVNS come from the germline V gene. In DNA form, the CDR3 reads TGTGCCAGCAGTGAATGGGGACAGCTTCTCGTCTTC. Protein: CASSEWGQLLVF.

The chain combines TRBV4-1 with TRBJ2-7; 9 bases are a match to TRBD1. Trimming took 1 base from V and 3 from J; bases not matched to a gene: 7. The CDR3 loop spans 16 amino acids. The V gene's germline CDR1 is MGHRA and CDR2 YSYEKL. The chain's CDR3 is CASSQGVQGAGYEQYF. DNA of the CDR3: TGCGCCAGCAGCCAAGGGGTACAGGGGGCAGGCTACGAGCAGTACTTC.

The chain has TRBV30 and TRBJ2-7; 13 bases are shared with TRBD2. V dropped 2 bases and J dropped 4; count of bases not matched to a gene: 2. The CDR3 contains 14 residues. Germline CDR1 GTSNPN, CDR2 SVGIG (reference sequence). Here the CDR3 reads CAWSTSGGAYEQYF. CDR3 coding DNA: TGTGCCTGGAGTACTAGCGGGGGGGCTTACGAGCAGTACTTC.

The chain joins TRBV11-3 to TRBJ2-7; 7 nucleotides agree with TRBD1. The CDR3 sequence is 14 residues long. Germline-derived CDR1 and CDR2 are SGHNT and YENEEA. The ends lost 5 bases at V and 5 bases at J; junction bases unmatched: 9. CDR3 region: CASSHGTVSHEQYF. The CDR3 coding sequence is TGTGCCAGCAGCCATGGGACAGTTTCCCACGAGCAGTACTTC.